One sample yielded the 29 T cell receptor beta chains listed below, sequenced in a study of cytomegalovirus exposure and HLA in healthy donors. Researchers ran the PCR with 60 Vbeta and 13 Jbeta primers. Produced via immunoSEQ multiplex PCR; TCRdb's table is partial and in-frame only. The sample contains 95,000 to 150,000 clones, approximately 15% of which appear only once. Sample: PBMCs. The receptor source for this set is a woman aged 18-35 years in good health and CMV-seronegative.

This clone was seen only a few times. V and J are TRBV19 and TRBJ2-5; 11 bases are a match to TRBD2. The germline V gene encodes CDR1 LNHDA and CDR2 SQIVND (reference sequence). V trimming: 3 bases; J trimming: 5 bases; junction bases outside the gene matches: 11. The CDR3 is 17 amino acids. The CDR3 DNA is TGTGCCAGTAGTATTATTAGCGGGGGGGCGGGGCCGGAGACCCAGTACTTC. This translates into CASSIISGGAGPETQYF.

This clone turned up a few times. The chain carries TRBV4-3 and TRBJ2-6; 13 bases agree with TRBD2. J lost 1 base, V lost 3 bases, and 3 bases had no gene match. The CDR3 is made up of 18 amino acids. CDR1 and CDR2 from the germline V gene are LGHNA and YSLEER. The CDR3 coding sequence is TGCGCCAGCAGCCAGATGACTAGCGGGGGGTCTGGGGCCAACGTCCTGACTTTC. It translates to CASSQMTSGGSGANVLTF.

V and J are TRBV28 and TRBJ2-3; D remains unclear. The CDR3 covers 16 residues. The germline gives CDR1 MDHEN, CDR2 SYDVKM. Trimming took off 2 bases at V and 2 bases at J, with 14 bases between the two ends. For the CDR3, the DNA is TGTGCCAGCAGTTTAGGCCAGCGCTGGTTCACAGATACGCAGTATTTT. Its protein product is CASSLGQRWFTDTQYF.

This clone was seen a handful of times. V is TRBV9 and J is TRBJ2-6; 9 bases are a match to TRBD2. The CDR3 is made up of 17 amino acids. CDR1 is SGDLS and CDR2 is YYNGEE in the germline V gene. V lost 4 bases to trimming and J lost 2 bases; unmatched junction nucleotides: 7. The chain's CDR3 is CASSLTEREAGANVLTF. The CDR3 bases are TGTGCCAGCAGCTTGACGGAGCGGGAGGCTGGGGCCAACGTCCTGACTTTC.

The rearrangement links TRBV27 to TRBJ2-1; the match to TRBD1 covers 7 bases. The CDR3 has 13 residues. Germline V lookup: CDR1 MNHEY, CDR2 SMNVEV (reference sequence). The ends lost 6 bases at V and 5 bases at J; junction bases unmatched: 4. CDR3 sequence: CASRDTGDNEQFF. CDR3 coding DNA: TGTGCCAGCAGGGATACAGGGGACAATGAGCAGTTCTTC.

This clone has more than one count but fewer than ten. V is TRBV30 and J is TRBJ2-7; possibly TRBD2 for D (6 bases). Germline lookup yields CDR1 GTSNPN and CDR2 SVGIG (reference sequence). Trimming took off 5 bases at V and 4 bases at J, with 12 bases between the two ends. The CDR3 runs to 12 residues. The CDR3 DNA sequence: TGTGCCTGGGGCCTTGGAGGGTACGAGCAGTACTTC. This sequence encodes CAWGLGGYEQYF. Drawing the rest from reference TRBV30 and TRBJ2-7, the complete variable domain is SQTIHQWPATLVQPVGSPLSLECTVEGTSNPNLYWYRQAAGRGLQLLFYSVGIGQISSEVPQNLSASRPQDRQFILSSKKLLLSDSGFYLCAWGLGGYEQYFGPGTRLTVT.

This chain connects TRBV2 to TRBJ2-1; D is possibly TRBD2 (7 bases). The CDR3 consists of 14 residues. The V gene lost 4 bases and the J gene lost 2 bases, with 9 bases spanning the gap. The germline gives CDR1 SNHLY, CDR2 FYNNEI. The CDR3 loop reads CASSGEGAYNEQFF. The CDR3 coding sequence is TGTGCCAGCAGTGGGGAGGGGGCCTACAATGAGCAGTTCTTC.

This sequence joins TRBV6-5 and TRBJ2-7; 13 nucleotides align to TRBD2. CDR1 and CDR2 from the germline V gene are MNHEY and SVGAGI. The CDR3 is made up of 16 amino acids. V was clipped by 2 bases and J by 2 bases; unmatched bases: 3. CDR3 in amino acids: CASSYRTSGSPYEQYF. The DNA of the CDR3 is TGTGCCAGCAGTTACCGGACTAGCGGGAGTCCCTACGAGCAGTACTTC.

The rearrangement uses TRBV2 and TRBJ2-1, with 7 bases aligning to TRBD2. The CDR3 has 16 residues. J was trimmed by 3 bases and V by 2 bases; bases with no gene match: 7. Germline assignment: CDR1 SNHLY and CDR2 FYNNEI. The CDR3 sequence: CASSEKAGEYYNEQFF. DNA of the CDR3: TGTGCCAGCAGTGAAAAGGCGGGGGAATACTACAATGAGCAGTTCTTC.

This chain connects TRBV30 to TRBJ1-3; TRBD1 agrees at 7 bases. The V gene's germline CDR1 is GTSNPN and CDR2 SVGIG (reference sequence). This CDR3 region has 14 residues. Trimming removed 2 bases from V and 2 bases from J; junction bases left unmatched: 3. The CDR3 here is CAWSPGTAGNTIYF. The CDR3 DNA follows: TGTGCCTGGAGTCCCGGGACAGCTGGAAACACCATATATTTT.

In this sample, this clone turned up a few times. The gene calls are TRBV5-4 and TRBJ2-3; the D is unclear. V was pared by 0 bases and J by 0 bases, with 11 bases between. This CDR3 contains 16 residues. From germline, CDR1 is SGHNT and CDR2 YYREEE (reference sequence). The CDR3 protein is CASSLASLQSTDTQYF. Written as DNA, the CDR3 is TGTGCCAGCAGCTTGGCCTCCCTACAGAGCACAGATACGCAGTATTTT.

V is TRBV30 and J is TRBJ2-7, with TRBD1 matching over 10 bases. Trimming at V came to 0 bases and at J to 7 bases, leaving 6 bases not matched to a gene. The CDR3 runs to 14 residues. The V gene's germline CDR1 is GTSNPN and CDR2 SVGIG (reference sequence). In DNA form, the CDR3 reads TGTGCCTGGAGTGTACTAGGGACAGGGGTTGAGCAGTACTTC. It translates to CAWSVLGTGVEQYF.

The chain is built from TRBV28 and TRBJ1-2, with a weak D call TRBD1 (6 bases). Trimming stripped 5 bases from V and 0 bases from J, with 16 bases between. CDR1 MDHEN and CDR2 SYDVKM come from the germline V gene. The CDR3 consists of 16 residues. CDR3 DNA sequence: TGTGCCAGCAGTCCCCCGGACAGACCCTCTAACTATGGCTACACCTTC. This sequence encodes CASSPPDRPSNYGYTF.

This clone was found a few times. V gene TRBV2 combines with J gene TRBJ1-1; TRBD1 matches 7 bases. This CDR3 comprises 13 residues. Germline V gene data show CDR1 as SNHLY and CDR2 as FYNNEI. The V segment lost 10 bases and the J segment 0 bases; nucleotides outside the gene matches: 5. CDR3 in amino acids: CATQGVVNTEAFF. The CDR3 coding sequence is TGTGCCACCCAGGGGGTAGTGAACACTGAAGCTTTCTTT.

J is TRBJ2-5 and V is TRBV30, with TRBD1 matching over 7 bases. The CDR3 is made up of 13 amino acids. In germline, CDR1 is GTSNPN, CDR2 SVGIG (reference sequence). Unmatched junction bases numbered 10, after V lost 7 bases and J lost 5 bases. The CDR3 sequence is CAFQQGTGETQYF. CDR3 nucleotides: TGTGCCTTTCAACAGGGGACGGGCGAGACCCAGTACTTC.

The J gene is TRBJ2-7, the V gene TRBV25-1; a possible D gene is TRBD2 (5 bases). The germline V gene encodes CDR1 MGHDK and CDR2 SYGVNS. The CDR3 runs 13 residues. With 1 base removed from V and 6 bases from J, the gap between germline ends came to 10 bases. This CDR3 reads CASSESGNREQYF. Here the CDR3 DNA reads TGTGCCAGCAGTGAATCGGGAAACCGCGAGCAGTACTTC.

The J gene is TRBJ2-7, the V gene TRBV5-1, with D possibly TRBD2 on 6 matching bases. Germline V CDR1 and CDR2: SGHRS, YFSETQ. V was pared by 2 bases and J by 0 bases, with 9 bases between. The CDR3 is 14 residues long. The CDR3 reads CASSFGEASYEQYF. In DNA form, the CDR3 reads TGCGCCAGCAGCTTTGGGGAGGCCTCCTACGAGCAGTACTTC. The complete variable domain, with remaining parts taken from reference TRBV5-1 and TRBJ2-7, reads KAGVTQTPRYLIKTRGQQVTLSCSPISGHRSVSWYQQTPGQGLQFLFEYFSETQRNKGNFPGRFSGRQFSNSRSEMNVSTLELGDSALYLCASSFGEASYEQYFGPGTRLTVT.

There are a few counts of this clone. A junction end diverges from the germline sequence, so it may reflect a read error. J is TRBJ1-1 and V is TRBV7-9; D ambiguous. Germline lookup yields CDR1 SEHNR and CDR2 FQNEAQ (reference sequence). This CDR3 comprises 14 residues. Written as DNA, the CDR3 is TGTGCCAGCAGCTTAGCGCGCATCCAGGCTGAAGCTTCCTTT. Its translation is CASSLARIQAEASF.

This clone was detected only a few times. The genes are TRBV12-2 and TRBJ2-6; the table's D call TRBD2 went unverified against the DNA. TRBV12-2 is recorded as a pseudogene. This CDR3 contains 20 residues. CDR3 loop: CASRFPPPTSGISGANVLTF. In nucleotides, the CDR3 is TGTGCAAGTCGCTTTCCACCCCCCACTAGCGGGATCTCTGGGGCCAACGTCCTGACTTTC.

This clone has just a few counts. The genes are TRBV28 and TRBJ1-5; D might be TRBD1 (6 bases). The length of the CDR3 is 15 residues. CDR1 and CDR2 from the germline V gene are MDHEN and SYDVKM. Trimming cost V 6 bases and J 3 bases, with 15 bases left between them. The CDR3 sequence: CASREVGGSNQPQHF. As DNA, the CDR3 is TGTGCCAGCAGGGAGGTAGGGGGATCCAATCAGCCCCAGCATTTT.

DNA for the CDR3: TGTGCCATCAGCAGACTCGGGACATTAAACGAGCAGTACTTC. This codes for CAISRLGTLNEQYF. The chain recombines TRBV10-3 with TRBJ2-7; possibly TRBD1 for D (6 bases). Germline V lookup: CDR1 ENHRY, CDR2 SYGVKD. The V and J ends lost 6 bases and 5 bases respectively, with 17 bases between them. The CDR3 spans 14 residues.

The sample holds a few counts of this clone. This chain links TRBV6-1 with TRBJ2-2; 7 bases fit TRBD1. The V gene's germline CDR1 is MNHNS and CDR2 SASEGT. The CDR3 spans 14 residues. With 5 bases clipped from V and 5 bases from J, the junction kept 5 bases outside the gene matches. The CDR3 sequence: CASSPQGETGELFF. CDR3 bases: TGTGCCAGCAGTCCCCAGGGGGAAACCGGGGAGCTGTTTTTT.

In nucleotides, the CDR3 is TGTGCCAGCAGTCAGACTTTGGGCTCCTACAATGAGCAGTTCTTC. Translating gives CASSQTLGSYNEQFF. This chain connects TRBV13 to TRBJ2-1; D remains ambiguous. Germline-derived CDR1 and CDR2 are PRHDT and FYEKMQ (reference sequence). CDR3 size: 15 residues. The ends were cut back, 6 bases at V and 0 bases at J, with 12 bases in the middle. The full variable domain, in which reference TRBV13 and TRBJ2-1 provide the parts outside the CDR3, is AAGVIQSPRHLIKEKRETATLKCYPIPRHDTVYWYQQGPGQDPQFLISFYEKMQSDKGSIPDRFSAQQFSDYHSELNMSSLELGDSALYFCASSQTLGSYNEQFFGPGTRLTVL.

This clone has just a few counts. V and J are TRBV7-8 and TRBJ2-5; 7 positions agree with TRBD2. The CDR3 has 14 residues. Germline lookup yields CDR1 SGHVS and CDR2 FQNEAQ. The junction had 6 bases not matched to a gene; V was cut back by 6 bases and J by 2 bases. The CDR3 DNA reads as TGTGCCAGCAGTTGGAAGCGGGGACAAGAGACCCAGTACTTC. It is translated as CASSWKRGQETQYF. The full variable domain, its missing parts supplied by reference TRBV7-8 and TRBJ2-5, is GAGVSQSPRYKVAKRGQDVALRCDPISGHVSLFWYQQALGQGPEFLTYFQNEAQLDKSGLPSDRFFAERPEGSVSTLKIQRTQQEDSAVYLCASSWKRGQETQYFGPGTRLLVL.

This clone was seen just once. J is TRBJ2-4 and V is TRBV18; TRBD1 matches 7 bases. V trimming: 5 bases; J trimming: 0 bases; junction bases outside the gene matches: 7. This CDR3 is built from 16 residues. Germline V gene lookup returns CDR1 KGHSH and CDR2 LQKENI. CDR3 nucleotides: TGTGCCAGCTCATCGACAGGGTTACTAGCCAAAAACATTCAGTACTTC. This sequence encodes CASSSTGLLAKNIQYF. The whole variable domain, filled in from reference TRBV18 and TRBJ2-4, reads NAGVMQNPRHLVRRRGQEARLRCSPMKGHSHVYWYRQLPEEGLKFMVYLQKENIIDESGMPKERFSAEFPKEGPSILRIQQVVRGDSAAYFCASSSTGLLAKNIQYFGAGTRLSVL.

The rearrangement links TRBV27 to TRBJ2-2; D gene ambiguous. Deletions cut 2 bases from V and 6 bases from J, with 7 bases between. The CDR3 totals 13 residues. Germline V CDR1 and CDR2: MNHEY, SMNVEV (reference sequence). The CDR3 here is CASSLGLAGELFF. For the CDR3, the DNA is TGTGCCAGCAGTTTAGGTCTAGCCGGGGAGCTGTTTTTT.

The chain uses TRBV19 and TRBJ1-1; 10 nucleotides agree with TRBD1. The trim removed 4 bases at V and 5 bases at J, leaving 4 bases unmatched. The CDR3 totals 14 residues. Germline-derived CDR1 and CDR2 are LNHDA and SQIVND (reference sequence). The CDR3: CASSTGTGETEAFF. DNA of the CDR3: TGTGCCAGTAGTACCGGGACAGGGGAAACTGAAGCTTTCTTT.

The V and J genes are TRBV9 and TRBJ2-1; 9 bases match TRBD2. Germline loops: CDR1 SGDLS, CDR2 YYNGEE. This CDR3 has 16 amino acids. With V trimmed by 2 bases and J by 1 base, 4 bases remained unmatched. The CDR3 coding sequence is TGTGCCAGCAGCGTTTCGAGCGGGAGGTCCTACAATGAGCAGTTCTTC. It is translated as CASSVSSGRSYNEQFF.

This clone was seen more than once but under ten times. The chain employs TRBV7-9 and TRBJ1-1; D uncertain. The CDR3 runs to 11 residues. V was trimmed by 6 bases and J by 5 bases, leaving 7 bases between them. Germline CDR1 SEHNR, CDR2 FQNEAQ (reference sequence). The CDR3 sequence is CASRAGTEAFF. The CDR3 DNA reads TGTGCCAGCAGGGCGGGGACTGAAGCTTTCTTT. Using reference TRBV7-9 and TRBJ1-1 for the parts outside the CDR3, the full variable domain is DTGVSQNPRHKITKRGQNVTFRCDPISEHNRLYWYRQTLGQGPEFLTYFQNEAQLEKSRLLSDRFSAERPKGSFSTLEIQRTEQGDSAMYLCASRAGTEAFFGQGTRLTVV.